This T cell receptor (beta chain) was recovered during a study of shared clonotypes between healthy human individuals. V lost 5 bases and J lost 0, with 17 bases in between. Germline V gives CDR1 SSHAT, CDR2 FNYEAQ (reference sequence). The CDR3 covers 17 residues. TCRdb keeps only in-frame clones here, not all; method: immunoSEQ multiplex PCR. The sample contains 550,000 to 800,000 clones, around two thirds of which appear only once. The receptor's source is a woman aged 30 to 39 in good health. The sequenced sample consisted of memory CD4+ T cells sorted from blood. Stated subset: CD45RA-negative fraction. V and J are TRBV7-7 and TRBJ2-1, with D uncertain. CDR3 coding DNA: TGTGCCAGCAGCCCTGGGGTACCGACGAGCTCCTACAATGAGCAGTTCTTC. As protein: CASSPGVPTSSYNEQFF.